These T cell receptor beta chains were read from a single sample in a study of T cells in Graves' hyperthyroidism and ophthalmopathy. MiXCR, run by TCRdb on the multiplex PCR reads, gives a single entry per CDR3 protein. Seen here are 300,000 to 350,000 distinct CDR3 sequences, around 23% observed once, and the top ten hold around half. Sequencing used blood. These receptors were obtained from a woman aged 50 to 60 with Graves' hyperthyroidism. Each CDR3 is given with its conserved first and last residue. A D gene is named only where the DNA matches it firmly. Part of the rows lack a size; the others show once, few, many or a class for expanded clones.

d_call: NA; v_call: TRBV25-1; cdr3_length: 12; j_call: TRBJ1-4; clone_size: NA; cdr3_aa: CASSLYGEKLFF; cdr3_nt: TGTGCCAGCAGTCTGTATGGTGAAAAACTGTTTTTT
d_call: TRBD2; v_call: TRBV11-2; cdr3_length: 15; j_call: TRBJ2-7; clone_size: NA; cdr3_aa: CASSLAPGTTYEQYF; cdr3_nt: TGTGCCAGCAGCTTAGCCCCCGGGACTACCTACGAGCAGTACTTC
d_call: NA; v_call: TRBV5-1; cdr3_length: 15; j_call: TRBJ1-3; clone_size: few; cdr3_aa: CASSPPWASGNTIYF; cdr3_nt: TGCGCCAGCAGCCCCCCTTGGGCATCTGGAAACACCATATATTTT
d_call: NA; v_call: TRBV7-2; cdr3_length: 13; j_call: TRBJ1-6; clone_size: NA; cdr3_aa: CASSPATKTPLHF; cdr3_nt: TGTGCCAGCAGCCCCGCGACAAAAACACCCCTCCACTTT
d_call: NA; v_call: TRBV28; cdr3_length: 13; j_call: TRBJ2-2; clone_size: NA; cdr3_aa: CASSSPNAGELFF; cdr3_nt: TGTGCCTCTAGTAGCCCTAACGCCGGGGAGCTGTTTTTT
d_call: NA; v_call: TRBV6-5; cdr3_length: 12; j_call: TRBJ1-1; clone_size: NA; cdr3_aa: CASSYRAGMAFF; cdr3_nt: TGTGCCAGCAGTTACAGGGCAGGTATGGCTTTCTTT
d_call: NA; v_call: TRBV29-1; cdr3_length: 14; j_call: TRBJ2-7; clone_size: NA; cdr3_aa: CSVELRGPSYEQYF; cdr3_nt: TGCAGCGTTGAACTCCGGGGCCCCTCCTACGAGCAGTACTTC
d_call: NA; v_call: TRBV7-2; cdr3_length: 15; j_call: TRBJ1-3; clone_size: NA; cdr3_aa: CASSLDENSGNTIYF; cdr3_nt: TGTGCCAGCAGCTTAGACGAGAACTCTGGAAACACCATATATTTT
d_call: NA; v_call: TRBV19; cdr3_length: 17; j_call: TRBJ1-1; clone_size: NA; cdr3_aa: CASSGIYWTEAGSEAFF; cdr3_nt: TGTGCCAGTAGCGGGATTTATTGGACAGAGGCCGGATCTGAAGCTTTCTTT
d_call: TRBD2; v_call: TRBV6-1; cdr3_length: 15; j_call: TRBJ2-5; clone_size: many; cdr3_aa: CASSSSGSPQETQYF; cdr3_nt: TGTGCCAGCAGTTCTAGCGGGTCGCCTCAAGAGACCCAGTACTTC
d_call: NA; v_call: TRBV2; cdr3_length: 12; j_call: TRBJ2-7; clone_size: many; cdr3_aa: CASSALRGEQYF; cdr3_nt: TGTGCCAGCAGCGCACTACGGGGCGAGCAGTACTTC
d_call: NA; v_call: TRBV6-1; cdr3_length: 13; j_call: TRBJ2-7; clone_size: many; cdr3_aa: CASRGRGGYEQYF; cdr3_nt: TGTGCCAGCCGGGGGCGCGGAGGCTACGAGCAGTACTTC
d_call: TRBD1; v_call: TRBV29-1; cdr3_length: 17; j_call: TRBJ2-1; clone_size: few; cdr3_aa: CSVGLDRGRGYYNEQFF; cdr3_nt: TGCAGCGTAGGCCTGGACAGGGGGCGTGGGTATTACAATGAGCAGTTCTTC
d_call: TRBD1; v_call: TRBV7-9; cdr3_length: 16; j_call: TRBJ2-5; clone_size: once; cdr3_aa: CASSSAGTGGRETQYF; cdr3_nt: TGTGCCAGCAGCTCAGCCGGGACAGGGGGCAGGGAGACCCAGTACTTC
d_call: NA; v_call: TRBV20-1; cdr3_length: 13; j_call: TRBJ2-7; clone_size: NA; cdr3_aa: CSAGGASSYEQYF; cdr3_nt: TGCAGTGCGGGCGGGGCCAGCTCCTACGAGCAGTACTTC
d_call: TRBD2; v_call: TRBV7-9; cdr3_length: 14; j_call: TRBJ2-5; clone_size: many; cdr3_aa: CASSSGLGGGTQYF; cdr3_nt: TGTGCCAGCAGCTCGGGACTAGGTGGGGGGACCCAGTACTTC
d_call: NA; v_call: TRBV19; cdr3_length: 13; j_call: TRBJ1-1; clone_size: few; cdr3_aa: CASSQTRDTEAFF; cdr3_nt: TGTGCCAGTAGCCAAACTAGGGACACTGAAGCTTTCTTT
d_call: NA; v_call: TRBV5-1; cdr3_length: 15; j_call: TRBJ2-7; clone_size: many; cdr3_aa: CASSVPGTATYEQYF; cdr3_nt: TGCGCCAGCAGCGTCCCCGGGACGGCAACCTACGAGCAGTACTTC
d_call: NA; v_call: TRBV5-5; cdr3_length: 15; j_call: TRBJ1-1; clone_size: many; cdr3_aa: CASSLAQGMNTEAFF; cdr3_nt: TGTGCCAGCAGCTTGGCTCAGGGGATGAACACTGAAGCTTTCTTT
d_call: TRBD2; v_call: TRBV5-1; cdr3_length: 16; j_call: TRBJ2-2; clone_size: many; cdr3_aa: CASSLGRGGDTGELFF; cdr3_nt: TGCGCCAGCAGCTTGGGGCGCGGGGGAGACACCGGGGAGCTGTTTTTT
d_call: TRBD1; v_call: TRBV5-1; cdr3_length: 15; j_call: TRBJ2-7; clone_size: NA; cdr3_aa: CASSLKGDRGHEQYF; cdr3_nt: TGCGCCAGCAGCTTGAAGGGGGACAGGGGCCACGAGCAGTACTTC
d_call: NA; v_call: TRBV19; cdr3_length: 14; j_call: TRBJ1-5; clone_size: NA; cdr3_aa: CASSEGSGHQPQHF; cdr3_nt: TGTGCCAGTAGCGAAGGAAGCGGTCATCAGCCCCAGCATTTT
d_call: NA; v_call: TRBV13; cdr3_length: 15; j_call: TRBJ2-1; clone_size: many; cdr3_aa: CASSTYGDPYNEQFF; cdr3_nt: TGTGCCAGCAGCACGTACGGGGACCCCTACAATGAGCAGTTCTTC
d_call: TRBD2; v_call: TRBV2; cdr3_length: 14; j_call: TRBJ2-7; clone_size: many; cdr3_aa: CASKVFSGDREQYF; cdr3_nt: TGTGCCAGCAAGGTGTTTAGCGGGGACCGCGAGCAGTACTTC
d_call: NA; v_call: TRBV2; cdr3_length: 15; j_call: TRBJ2-1; clone_size: NA; cdr3_aa: CASSLVMLANNEQFF; cdr3_nt: TGTGCCAGCAGCTTAGTCATGCTAGCGAACAATGAGCAGTTCTTC
d_call: TRBD2; v_call: TRBV11-2; cdr3_length: 16; j_call: TRBJ2-5; clone_size: NA; cdr3_aa: CASSLDPASGRETQYF; cdr3_nt: TGTGCCAGCAGCTTAGATCCGGCTAGCGGGAGGGAGACCCAGTACTTC
d_call: TRBD2; v_call: TRBV19; cdr3_length: 16; j_call: TRBJ2-1; clone_size: NA; cdr3_aa: CASSALAGGIYNEQFF; cdr3_nt: TGTGCCAGTAGTGCGCTAGCGGGAGGGATCTACAATGAGCAGTTCTTC
d_call: TRBD1; v_call: TRBV27; cdr3_length: 15; j_call: TRBJ1-1; clone_size: few; cdr3_aa: CASSPQGGLNTEAFF; cdr3_nt: TGTGCCAGCAGTCCTCAGGGGGGATTGAACACTGAAGCTTTCTTT
d_call: TRBD2; v_call: TRBV2; cdr3_length: 16; j_call: TRBJ2-3; clone_size: NA; cdr3_aa: CASKKGLAESTDTQYF; cdr3_nt: TGTGCCAGCAAGAAGGGACTAGCGGAAAGCACAGATACGCAGTATTTT
d_call: TRBD2; v_call: TRBV12-3/TRBV12-4; cdr3_length: 15; j_call: TRBJ2-7; clone_size: many; cdr3_aa: CASSFMASGSYEQYF; cdr3_nt: TGTGCCAGCAGTTTTATGGCTAGCGGGAGTTACGAGCAGTACTTC
d_call: TRBD1; v_call: TRBV7-2; cdr3_length: 16; j_call: TRBJ2-1; clone_size: many; cdr3_aa: CASSTQGALTSSEQFF; cdr3_nt: TGTGCCAGCAGCACTCAGGGGGCGCTAACTTCCAGCGAGCAGTTCTTC
d_call: NA; v_call: TRBV3-1; cdr3_length: 15; j_call: TRBJ1-3; clone_size: few; cdr3_aa: CASSLRGSRGNTIYF; cdr3_nt: TGTGCCAGCAGCCTACGGGGGTCACGTGGAAACACCATATATTTT
d_call: NA; v_call: TRBV10-2; cdr3_length: 15; j_call: TRBJ1-3; clone_size: few; cdr3_aa: CASRAVGSSGNTIYF; cdr3_nt: TGCGCCAGCAGAGCCGTGGGGAGCTCTGGAAACACCATATATTTT
d_call: NA; v_call: TRBV18; cdr3_length: 13; j_call: TRBJ2-1; clone_size: many; cdr3_aa: CASSPNPGNEQFF; cdr3_nt: TGTGCCAGCTCACCCAACCCCGGCAATGAGCAGTTCTTC
d_call: NA; v_call: TRBV30; cdr3_length: 14; j_call: TRBJ1-5; clone_size: many; cdr3_aa: CAWSLGTANQPQHF; cdr3_nt: TGTGCCTGGAGTCTTGGGACGGCAAATCAGCCCCAGCATTTT
d_call: TRBD1; v_call: TRBV5-1; cdr3_length: 14; j_call: TRBJ2-5; clone_size: many; cdr3_aa: CASSRTGAQETQYF; cdr3_nt: TGCGCCAGCAGCCGGACAGGGGCGCAGGAGACCCAGTACTTC
d_call: NA; v_call: TRBV11-2; cdr3_length: 11; j_call: TRBJ1-1; clone_size: many; cdr3_aa: CASSSPGGAFF; cdr3_nt: TGTGCCAGCAGCTCCCCTGGGGGAGCTTTCTTT
d_call: TRBD1; v_call: TRBV27; cdr3_length: 18; j_call: TRBJ2-7; clone_size: many; cdr3_aa: CASSLGQGSWEFRDEQYF; cdr3_nt: TGTGCCAGCAGTCTCGGACAGGGTAGTTGGGAATTTAGGGACGAGCAGTACTTC
d_call: TRBD2; v_call: TRBV20-1; cdr3_length: 13; j_call: TRBJ2-5; clone_size: many; cdr3_aa: CSASGTRQETQYF; cdr3_nt: TGCAGTGCCTCAGGGACTAGACAAGAGACCCAGTACTTC
d_call: NA; v_call: TRBV5-1; cdr3_length: 19; j_call: TRBJ2-7; clone_size: NA; cdr3_aa: CASSSVGRGRGDTSYEQYF; cdr3_nt: TGCGCCAGCAGCTCGGTAGGACGGGGGAGGGGGGATACCTCCTACGAGCAGTACTTC
d_call: NA; v_call: TRBV5-6; cdr3_length: 15; j_call: TRBJ2-5; clone_size: many; cdr3_aa: CASSQRQPLRETQYF; cdr3_nt: TGTGCCAGCAGCCAACGCCAGCCGTTAAGGGAGACCCAGTACTTC
d_call: TRBD2; v_call: TRBV15; cdr3_length: 16; j_call: TRBJ2-5; clone_size: many; cdr3_aa: CATSRLAGGPLETQYF; cdr3_nt: TGTGCCACCAGCAGGCTAGCGGGAGGGCCGCTGGAGACCCAGTACTTC
d_call: NA; v_call: TRBV5-1; cdr3_length: 16; j_call: TRBJ1-2; clone_size: NA; cdr3_aa: CASSLEGSLGNYGYTF; cdr3_nt: TGTGCCAGCAGCTTGGAAGGGAGTCTGGGGAACTATGGCTACACCTTC
d_call: TRBD2; v_call: TRBV10-3; cdr3_length: 14; j_call: TRBJ2-7; clone_size: many; cdr3_aa: CAISESGRGYEQYF; cdr3_nt: TGTGCCATCAGTGAAAGCGGGAGAGGCTACGAGCAGTACTTC
d_call: TRBD2; v_call: TRBV28; cdr3_length: 17; j_call: TRBJ2-3; clone_size: NA; cdr3_aa: CASSIGTSGSRVDTQYF; cdr3_nt: TGTGCCAGCAGTATCGGGACTAGCGGGAGTAGGGTAGATACGCAGTATTTT
d_call: NA; v_call: TRBV6-2/TRBV6-3; cdr3_length: 15; j_call: TRBJ2-7; clone_size: few; cdr3_aa: CASINYRRNSYEQYF; cdr3_nt: TGTGCCAGCATCAACTACAGACGGAACTCCTACGAGCAGTACTTC
d_call: TRBD2; v_call: TRBV3-1; cdr3_length: 13; j_call: TRBJ2-7; clone_size: many; cdr3_aa: CASSPGGPYEQYF; cdr3_nt: TGTGCCAGCAGTCCGGGGGGTCCCTACGAGCAGTACTTC
d_call: NA; v_call: TRBV7-6; cdr3_length: 13; j_call: TRBJ1-1; clone_size: many; cdr3_aa: CASSSEMNTEAFF; cdr3_nt: TGTGCCAGCAGCTCCGAGATGAACACTGAAGCTTTCTTT
d_call: TRBD1; v_call: TRBV7-8; cdr3_length: 13; j_call: TRBJ1-2; clone_size: few; cdr3_aa: CASSSTGGAGYTF; cdr3_nt: TGTGCCAGCAGCTCGACAGGGGGCGCTGGCTACACCTTC